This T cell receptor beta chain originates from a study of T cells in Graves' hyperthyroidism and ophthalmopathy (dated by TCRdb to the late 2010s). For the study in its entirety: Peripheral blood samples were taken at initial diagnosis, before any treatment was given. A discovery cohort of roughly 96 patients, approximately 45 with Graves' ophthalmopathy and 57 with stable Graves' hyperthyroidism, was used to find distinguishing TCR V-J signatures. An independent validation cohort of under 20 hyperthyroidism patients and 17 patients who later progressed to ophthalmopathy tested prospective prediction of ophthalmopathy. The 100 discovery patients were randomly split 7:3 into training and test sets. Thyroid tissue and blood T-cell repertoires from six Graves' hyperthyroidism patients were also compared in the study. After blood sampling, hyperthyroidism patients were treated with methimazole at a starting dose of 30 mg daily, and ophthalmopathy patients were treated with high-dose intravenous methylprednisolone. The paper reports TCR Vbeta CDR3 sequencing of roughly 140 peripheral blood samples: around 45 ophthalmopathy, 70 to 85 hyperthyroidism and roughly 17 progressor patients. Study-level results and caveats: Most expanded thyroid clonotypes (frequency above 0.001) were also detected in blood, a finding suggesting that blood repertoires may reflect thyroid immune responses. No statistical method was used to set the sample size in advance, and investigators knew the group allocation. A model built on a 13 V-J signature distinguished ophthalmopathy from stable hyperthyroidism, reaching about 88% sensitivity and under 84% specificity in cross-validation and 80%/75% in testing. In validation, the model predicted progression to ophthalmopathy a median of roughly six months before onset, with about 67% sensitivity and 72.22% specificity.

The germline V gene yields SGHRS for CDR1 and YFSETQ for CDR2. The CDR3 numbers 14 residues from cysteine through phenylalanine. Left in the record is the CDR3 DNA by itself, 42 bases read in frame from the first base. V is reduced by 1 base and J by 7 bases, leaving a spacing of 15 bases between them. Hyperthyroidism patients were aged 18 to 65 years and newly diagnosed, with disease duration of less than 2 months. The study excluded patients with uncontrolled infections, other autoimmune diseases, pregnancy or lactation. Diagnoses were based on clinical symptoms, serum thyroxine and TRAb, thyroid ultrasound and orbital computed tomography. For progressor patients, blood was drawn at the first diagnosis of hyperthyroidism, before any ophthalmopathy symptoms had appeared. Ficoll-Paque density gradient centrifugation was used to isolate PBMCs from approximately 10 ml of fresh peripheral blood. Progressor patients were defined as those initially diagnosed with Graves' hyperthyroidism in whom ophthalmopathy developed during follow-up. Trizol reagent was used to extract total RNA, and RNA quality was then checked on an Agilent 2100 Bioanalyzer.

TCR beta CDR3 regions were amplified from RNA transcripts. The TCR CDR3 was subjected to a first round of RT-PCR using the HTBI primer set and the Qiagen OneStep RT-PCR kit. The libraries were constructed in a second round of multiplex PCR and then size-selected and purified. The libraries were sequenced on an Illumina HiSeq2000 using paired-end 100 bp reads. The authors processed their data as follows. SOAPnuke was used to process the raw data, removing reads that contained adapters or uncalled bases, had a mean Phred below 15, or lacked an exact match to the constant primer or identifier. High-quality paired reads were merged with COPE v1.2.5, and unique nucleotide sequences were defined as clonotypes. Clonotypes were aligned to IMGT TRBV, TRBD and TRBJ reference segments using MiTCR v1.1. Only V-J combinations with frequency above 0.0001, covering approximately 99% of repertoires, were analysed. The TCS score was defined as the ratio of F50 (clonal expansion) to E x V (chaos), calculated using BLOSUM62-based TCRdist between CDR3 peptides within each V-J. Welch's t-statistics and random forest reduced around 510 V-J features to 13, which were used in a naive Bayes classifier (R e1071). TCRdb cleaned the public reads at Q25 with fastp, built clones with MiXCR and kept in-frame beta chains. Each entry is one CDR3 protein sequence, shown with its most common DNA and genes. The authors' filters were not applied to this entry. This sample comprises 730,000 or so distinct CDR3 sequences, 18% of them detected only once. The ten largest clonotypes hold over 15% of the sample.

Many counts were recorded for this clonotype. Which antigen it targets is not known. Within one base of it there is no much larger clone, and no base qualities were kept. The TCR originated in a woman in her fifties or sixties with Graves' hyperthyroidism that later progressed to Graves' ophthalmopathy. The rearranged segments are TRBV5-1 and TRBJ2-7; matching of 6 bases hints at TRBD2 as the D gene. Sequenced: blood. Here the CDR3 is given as CASSLTILADEQYF. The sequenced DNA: TGCGCCAGCAGCTTGACGATACTAGCTGATGAGCAGTACTTC.